Here is one TCR beta chain with its context. Its target is unknown. The source of the sample is a study of untreated major depressive disorder. Findings and caveats of the study: Compared with controls, depressed patients showed more TRBV05-01 (Vbeta 5.1) usage in CD4+ T cells. TRBV25-01 and TRBV02-01 usage differences were not statistically significant.

Germline trimming cut 6 bases from V and 10 bases from J; bases unmatched to any gene: 10. Per germline, CDR1 MNHEY and CDR2 SVGAGI. This CDR3 region has 13 residues. Profiling relied on immunoSEQ multiplex PCR, and the TCRdb table lists in-frame clones only, not all of them. The data show around 13,000 clones, just over 90% seen once. For at least 8 weeks, patients took no psychiatric medication. Roughly 27 ml of blood was drawn into EDTA tubes. The sample consisted of CD4+ T cells from PBMCs. This chain joins TRBV6-5 and TRBJ1-2; TRBD1 matches at 8 bases. This TCR was sampled from a woman aged 30 to 39 with major depressive disorder. The CDR3 DNA is TGTGCCAGCAGCCTTGACAGGGGTCAGGTCTACACCTTC. Protein sequence: CASSLDRGQVYTF.